These 32 T cell receptor beta chains originate from one sample sequenced in a study of T cells after yellow fever vaccination. TCRdb redid the calling of the 5' RACE reads with MiXCR, one entry per CDR3 protein. This sample yields 250,000 to 400,000 distinct CDR3 sequences, of which 4% to 5.5% are seen a single time; just under 20% belongs to the top ten. The sample here was PBMCs, taken 15 days after the yellow fever booster vaccination. Receptors were obtained from a man aged 18 to 30 who received the YFV17D yellow fever vaccine.

This clonotype appeared a few times. The chain couples TRBV19 to TRBJ2-5; D may be TRBD1 (6 bases). V was trimmed by 4 bases and J by 2 bases, leaving 17 bases between them. The CDR3 contains 16 residues. Per germline, CDR1 LNHDA and CDR2 SQIVND (reference sequence). CDR3 sequence reads: CASSKRQGRLQETQYF. In DNA form, the CDR3 reads TGTGCCAGTAGTAAGAGGCAGGGGCGGCTTCAAGAGACCCAGTACTTC. Together with reference TRBV19 and TRBJ2-5, the CDR3 gives the full variable domain: DGGITQSPKYLFRKEGQNVTLSCEQNLNHDAMYWYRQDPGQGLRLIYYSQIVNDFQKGDIAEGYSVSREKKESFPLTVTSAQKNPTAFYLCASSKRQGRLQETQYFGPGTRLLVL.

This clonotype was recorded at least ten times. J is TRBJ2-7 and V is TRBV10-2; 7 bases are a match to TRBD2. The CDR3 is 13 amino acids. The V gene end was trimmed by 7 bases and the J gene end by 2 bases; junction bases not matched to a gene: 5. Germline-derived CDR1 and CDR2 are WSHSY and SAAADI. The CDR3 region has the DNA TGCGCCAGCATCGGTGCGGGGGCCTACGAGCAGTACTTC. This codes for CASIGAGAYEQYF.

The V call is TRBV5-1, the J call TRBJ1-1; 8 bases map to TRBD1. The CDR3 contains 15 residues. V trimming: 0 bases; J trimming: 3 bases; junction bases outside the gene matches: 4. Germline loops: CDR1 SGHRS, CDR2 YFSETQ. The CDR3 here is CASSLGQGLDTEAFF. The CDR3, as DNA: TGCGCCAGCAGCTTGGGACAGGGGTTGGACACTGAAGCTTTCTTT.

The V and J genes are TRBV20-1 and TRBJ1-5; D might be TRBD1 (6 bases). Germline CDR1 DFQATT, CDR2 SNEGSKA (reference sequence). The CDR3 consists of 13 residues. V lost 4 bases and J 3 bases, leaving 10 bases between the germline ends. CDR3 protein: CSAIRDTNQPQHF. Here the CDR3 DNA reads TGCAGTGCTATTAGGGACACCAATCAGCCCCAGCATTTT.

The CDR3 coding sequence is TGTGCCAGCAGTTTAGGAGTTGGGGGGGATAGGGAGACCCAGTACTTC. It translates to CASSLGVGGDRETQYF. The chain has TRBV12-3 or TRBV12-4 and TRBJ2-5; 7 bases are shared with TRBD2. Unmatched junction bases numbered 10, after V lost 1 base and J lost 5 bases. The CDR3 totals 16 residues.

V gene TRBV21-1 combines with J gene TRBJ1-5. TRBV21-1 is tagged as a pseudogene. This CDR3 spans 19 amino acids. The CDR3 region is CASSKRKRTIKRSNQPQHF. The CDR3, as DNA: TGTGCCAGCAGCAAGAGGAAGAGAACAATTAAACGTAGCAATCAGCCCCAGCATTTT.

V and J are TRBV11-1 and TRBJ1-2; D not resolved. The CDR3 sequence is 12 residues long. Germline V gene sequence: CDR1 SGHAT, CDR2 FQDESV (reference sequence). Trimming left V 5 bases short and J 4 bases short, with 8 bases between. The CDR3 loop reads CASSRRSYGYTF. The CDR3 coding sequence is TGTGCCAGCAGCCGCAGGAGCTATGGCTACACCTTC.

This chain joins TRBV4-3 and TRBJ2-7; D is unresolved. V was shortened by 0 bases and J by 3 bases, with 12 bases between the two germline ends. Germline V gene sequence: CDR1 LGHNA, CDR2 YSLEER. The CDR3 length is 15 residues. CDR3 residues: CASSQDPSGNYEQYV. For the CDR3, the DNA is TGCGCCAGCAGCCAAGACCCTAGTGGAAACTACGAGCAGTACGTC.

This clonotype was found many times. The rearrangement links TRBV4-3 to TRBJ1-3; the match to TRBD1 covers 8 bases. With V trimmed by 3 bases and J by 4 bases, 11 bases remained unmatched. Germline CDR1 and CDR2: LGHNA and YSLEER. CDR3 length: 17 residues. CDR3 bases: TGCGCCAGCAGCCAGGAAGGACAGGGCCTCTCGGGAAACACCATATATTTT. It translates to CASSQEGQGLSGNTIYF.

A word on this clonotype: This may be a read error, as it is one base from a much larger clone. The chain combines TRBV27 with TRBJ2-1, with no clear D. Germline V gives CDR1 MNHEY, CDR2 SMNVEV (reference sequence). CDR3 size: 15 residues. V lost 4 bases to trimming and J lost 3 bases, with 13 bases between them. CDR3 residues: CASSSIGDNYNEQFF. The DNA of the CDR3 is TGTGCCAGCAGTTCGATCGGCGATAACTACAATGAGCAGTTCTTC.

This clonotype was seen repeatedly, ten times or more. This chain connects TRBV11-2 to TRBJ2-7; D uncertain. Trimming took off 1 base at V and 2 bases at J, with 3 bases between the two ends. This CDR3 has 12 amino acids. Germline lookup yields CDR1 SGHAT and CDR2 FQNNGV. In DNA, the CDR3 is TGTGCCAGCAGCTTAGCCGCCTACGAGCAGTACTTC. Encoded protein: CASSLAAYEQYF.

This clonotype was found many times. The chain is built from TRBV12-3 or TRBV12-4 and TRBJ1-6, with D unresolved. The V gene lost 1 base and the J gene lost 0 bases, with 7 bases spanning the gap. The CDR3 sequence is 16 residues long. This CDR3 is CASSLGGFSYNSPLHF. Written as DNA, the CDR3 is TGTGCCAGCAGTTTAGGGGGATTCTCCTATAATTCACCCCTCCACTTT.

The gene calls are TRBV5-1 and TRBJ2-5; D is possibly TRBD1 or TRBD2 (5 bases each). The CDR3 length is 16 residues. The V gene lost 0 bases and the J gene lost 7 bases, with 19 bases spanning the gap. CDR1 is SGHRS, CDR2 YFSETQ, per germline. The CDR3 DNA is TGCGCCAGCAGCTTGGTCTCCAGTCAAACCGGGGCGACCCAGTACTTC. It translates to CASSLVSSQTGATQYF.

This clonotype has at least ten counts. The chain carries TRBV28 and TRBJ2-5; weak D call: TRBD2 (6 bases). V lost 6 bases and J lost 4, with 18 bases in between. The germline CDR1 and CDR2 sequences are MDHEN and SYDVKM. CDR3 length: 15 residues. CDR3 DNA sequence: TGTGCCAGCAGACCCCTAGCGACCTCCGCAGAGACCCAGTACTTC. Amino acids: CASRPLATSAETQYF.

This clonotype was seen repeatedly, ten times or more. This chain joins TRBV6-5 and TRBJ1-2, with a possible D match to TRBD1 (5 bases). Trimming cost V 2 bases and J 5 bases, with 9 bases left between them. The CDR3 is 13 amino acids. Germline assignment: CDR1 MNHEY and CDR2 SVGAGI. The CDR3, as DNA: TGTGCCAGCAGTTACGGGGCGTTATATGGCTACACCTTC. Residues: CASSYGALYGYTF.

This clonotype occurred a few times. The rearrangement links TRBV4-1 to TRBJ1-5; D ambiguous. CDR1 is MGHRA and CDR2 is YSYEKL in the germline V gene. The CDR3 runs to 17 residues. V dropped 2 bases and J dropped 0 bases, with 14 bases sitting between them. DNA of the CDR3: TGCGCCAGCAGCCAATCATCCACAGCTTATAGCAATCAGCCCCAGCATTTT. Translated, it gives CASSQSSTAYSNQPQHF.

J is TRBJ1-5 and V is TRBV7-9; D possibly corresponds to TRBD1 (5 bases). CDR1 is SEHNR, CDR2 FQNEAQ, per germline (reference sequence). V lost 4 bases to trimming and J lost 3 bases, with 16 bases between them. The CDR3 is made up of 16 amino acids. As DNA, the CDR3 is TGTGCCAGCAGCTCAGAGCGGACATCGAACAATCAGCCCCAGCATTTT. It yields the protein CASSSERTSNNQPQHF.

CDR3 sequence: CASSYSGTGKYEQYV. The CDR3 coding sequence is TGTGCCAGCAGTTACTCGGGGACAGGGAAGTACGAGCAGTACGTC. The rearrangement uses TRBV6-5 and TRBJ2-7; TRBD1 matches at 9 bases. Germline V gene data show CDR1 as MNHEY and CDR2 as SVGAGI. With 0 bases clipped from V and 4 bases from J, the junction kept 4 bases outside the gene matches. This CDR3 is built from 15 residues.

This clonotype came up many times. The chain carries TRBV20-1 and TRBJ1-2, with a tentative D call TRBD1 (5 bases). CDR1 DFQATT and CDR2 SNEGSKA come from the germline V gene (reference sequence). The CDR3 spans 11 residues. V dropped 6 bases and J dropped 4 bases, with 9 bases sitting between them. The CDR3 bases are TGCAGTGCAAGGGACGGCTATGGCTACACCTTC. This codes for CSARDGYGYTF.

In its sample, this clonotype was seen a few times. The chain links TRBV29-1 to TRBJ2-7; 7 positions match TRBD1. The V segment lost 6 bases and the J segment 5 bases; nucleotides outside the gene matches: 10. This CDR3 is 13 amino acids long. CDR1 and CDR2 (germline): SQVTM, ANQGSEA. CDR3: CSVRETGSDEQYV. The CDR3 DNA sequence: TGCAGCGTCCGCGAGACAGGGTCGGACGAGCAGTACGTC.

In this sample, this clonotype turned up a few times. The chain couples TRBV7-3 to TRBJ2-3; 10 positions match TRBD2. CDR1 SGHTA and CDR2 FQGTGA come from the germline V gene. J was trimmed by 6 bases and V by 5 bases; bases with no gene match: 17. The CDR3 runs 18 residues. The CDR3 loop is CASSKRERGAGGRDTQYF. CDR3 nucleotides: TGTGCCAGCAGCAAAAGGGAGAGGGGAGCGGGGGGGCGTGATACGCAGTATTTT.

This clonotype has at least ten counts. The rearrangement uses TRBV5-5 and TRBJ2-5; maybe TRBD1 (7 bases). Trimming removed 4 bases at V and 5 bases at J, with 18 bases between. The germline V gene encodes CDR1 SGHKS and CDR2 YYEKEE (reference sequence). This CDR3 comprises 15 residues. The CDR3 loop reads CASSLPPGGMETQYF. The CDR3 nucleotides are TGTGCCAGCAGCCTACCCCCAGGGGGGATGGAGACCCAGTACTTC.

The chain is built from TRBV29-1 and TRBJ1-1; D is ambiguous. This CDR3 is 12 amino acids long. V lost 7 bases, J lost 3 bases, and 12 bases lay in between. CDR1 SQVTM and CDR2 ANQGSEA come from the germline V gene. In DNA, the CDR3 is TGCAGCGCCCCGGTCGGGGACACTGAAGCTTTCTTT. Amino acid sequence: CSAPVGDTEAFF.

The rearrangement links TRBV14 to TRBJ2-4; no firm D call. The CDR3 spans 16 residues. Germline-derived CDR1 and CDR2 are SGHDN and FVKESK. Deletions cut 2 bases from V and 2 bases from J, with 13 bases between. The CDR3 DNA reads TGTGCCAGCAGCCAATTTCCCAGGTCGTCCAAAAACATTCAGTACTTC. Translating it yields CASSQFPRSSKNIQYF.

The table lists this clonotype with many counts. This chain links TRBV27 with TRBJ1-1; weak D call: TRBD1 (5 bases). The germline CDR1 and CDR2 sequences are MNHEY and SMNVEV (reference sequence). V dropped 4 bases and J dropped 5 bases, with 11 bases sitting between them. CDR3 length: 13 residues. The chain's CDR3 is CASSSQQVTEAFF. In DNA form, the CDR3 reads TGTGCCAGCAGTTCCCAACAGGTAACTGAAGCTTTCTTT.

This clonotype was detected ten times or more. J is TRBJ1-1 and V is TRBV7-2; no definite D call. In germline, CDR1 is SGHTA, CDR2 FQGNSA. Deletions cut 4 bases from V and 6 bases from J, with 12 bases between. The CDR3 sequence is 13 residues long. CDR3 loop: CASSSQLGAEAFF. The CDR3 region has the DNA TGTGCCAGCAGCTCCCAGTTGGGTGCTGAAGCTTTCTTT.

This clonotype was observed many times. The chain has TRBV6-5 and TRBJ2-3, with 7 bases identical to TRBD2. Germline V gene sequence: CDR1 MNHEY, CDR2 SVGAGI. V shed 3 bases, J shed 0 bases, and the junction held 3 bases outside the gene matches. CDR3 length equals 15 residues. The CDR3 DNA follows: TGTGCCAGCAGTTATGCGGGGGAGAGCACAGATACGCAGTATTTT. Its protein is CASSYAGESTDTQYF.

Concerning this clonotype itself: Since the CDR3 does not end with the conserved phenylalanine or tryptophan, this likely comes from a read error. The V call is TRBV29-1, the J call TRBJ2-3; 9 bases align to TRBD2. The CDR3 is made up of 14 amino acids. V gave up 4 bases and J gave up 6 bases; unmatched junction bases: 8. Germline V gene lookup returns CDR1 SQVTM and CDR2 ANQGSEA. The CDR3 sequence: CSVVPAGGGDTQYS. CDR3 sequence (DNA): TGCAGCGTTGTTCCAGCGGGGGGCGGGGATACGCAGTATTCT.

The sample holds many counts of this clonotype. The gene calls are TRBV4-1 and TRBJ1-2, with D possibly being TRBD1 (6 bases). Germline assignment: CDR1 MGHRA and CDR2 YSYEKL. Between the trimmed V and J ends, which lost 4 bases and 0 bases, there was a span of 15 bases. The CDR3 is made up of 16 amino acids. CDR3 nucleotide sequence: TGCGCCAGCAGCCTTACAGGGACGGTTACTAACTATGGCTACACCTTC. This encodes CASSLTGTVTNYGYTF.

This clonotype was seen a few times. The J gene is TRBJ2-7, the V gene TRBV6-1; D is perhaps TRBD1 or TRBD2 (6 bases each). Germline V gene lookup returns CDR1 MNHNS and CDR2 SASEGT. The CDR3 loop spans 15 amino acids. V was cut by 0 bases and J by 4 bases, with 13 bases left in between. In DNA, the CDR3 is TGTGCCAGCAGTGAAGCCCCGGGGGCAGCTTACGAGCAGTACGTC. Protein product: CASSEAPGAAYEQYV.

This clonotype was seen at least ten times. The chain recombines TRBV30 with TRBJ2-7; 8 nucleotides match TRBD1. With V trimmed by 8 bases and J by 2 bases, 2 bases remained unmatched. Germline CDR1 and CDR2: GTSNPN and SVGIG (reference sequence). The length of the CDR3 is 11 residues. The CDR3 DNA reads as TGTGCCATGGACAGGGCCTACGAGCAGTACTTC. Protein product: CAMDRAYEQYF.

This clonotype was observed at least ten times. This chain joins TRBV2 and TRBJ2-3; 7 bases align to TRBD2. The germline CDR1 and CDR2 sequences are SNHLY and FYNNEI. The CDR3 sequence is 15 residues long. V lost 8 bases, J lost 4 bases, and 12 bases stayed unmatched. As DNA, the CDR3 is TGTGCCAGCTCGCCGAAGACGGGGGGACCAGATACGCAGTATTTT. Translated, it gives CASSPKTGGPDTQYF. The variable domain in full, with the rest retrieved from reference TRBV2 and TRBJ2-3, is EPEVTQTPSHQVTQMGQEVILRCVPISNHLYFYWYRQILGQKVEFLVSFYNNEISEKSEIFDDQFSVERPDGSNFTLKIRSTKLEDSAMYFCASSPKTGGPDTQYFGPGTRLTVL.